This is a list of T cell receptor beta chains from one sample in a study of T cell responses to AZD1222 COVID-19 vaccine. Assay used: immunoSEQ multiplex PCR; TCRdb lists only in-frame clones, some missing. The sample includes about 85,000 clones, roughly nine tenths seen only once; the top ten take approximately 2%. The sequencing here drew on peripheral blood, taken on day 0 of AZD1222 vaccination. The source of these receptors is an adult in good health. The CDR3 runs from the conserved cysteine through the conserved F or W. The D gene is left open where the match is weak.

TRBJ1-2 | TRBV30 | - | CAWSVLQGRSGYTF
TRBJ2-5 | TRBV19 | - | CASSPPGLRETQYF
TRBJ2-2 | TRBV5-1 | TRBD1 | CASSLGQGAFTGELFF
TRBJ2-1 | TRBV7-8 | TRBD2 | CASSSGTSGAEQFF
TRBJ2-1 | TRBV5-1 | - | CASSPTAASYNEQFF
TRBJ2-4 | TRBV4-1 | TRBD1 | CASSQDSGQGINIQYF
TRBJ2-3 | TRBV7-6 | - | CASSPRSAASTDTQYF
TRBJ1-1 | TRBV18 | - | CASSPSSPGGNTEAFF
TRBJ2-5 | TRBV5-4 | - | CASSLALGAQETQYF
TRBJ2-3 | TRBV19 | TRBD1 | CASLGTGGTDTQYF
TRBJ1-1 | TRBV9 | TRBD1 | CASSVGDSMNTEAFF
TRBJ2-7 | TRBV6-1 | TRBD2 | CASSEQTSGSYEQYF
TRBJ2-7 | TRBV3-1/TRBV3-2 | TRBD1 | CASSPSGTGSSYEQYF
TRBJ2-2 | TRBV5-8 | - | CASSFYRFAGMNIGELFF
TRBJ1-2 | TRBV5-1 | - | CASSRIRGSNYGYTF
TRBJ2-7 | TRBV15 | TRBD1 | CATSRDRGYEQYF
TRBJ1-5 | TRBV6-1 | - | CASSDPQGTLNQPQHF
TRBJ1-2 | TRBV7-8 | TRBD1 | CASSTVRQGAYGYTF
TRBJ2-7 | TRBV2 | TRBD1 | CASDRAREQYF
TRBJ1-1 | TRBV27 | - | CASSPRRGTEAFF
TRBJ1-1 | TRBV27 | TRBD1 | CASSGGTGLNTEAFF
TRBJ2-2 | TRBV9 | - | CASSVFYTGELFF
TRBJ1-3 | TRBV16 | - | CASSLGTPGNTIYF
TRBJ2-2 | TRBV19 | - | CASSVGTYSGELFF
TRBJ2-7 | TRBV12-3/TRBV12-4 | - | CASTALGGEQYF
TRBJ1-3 | TRBV3-1/TRBV3-2 | TRBD1 | CASSQGGTDLSGNTIYF
TRBJ2-3 | TRBV2 | TRBD2 | CASRALAGGADTQYF
TRBJ1-1 | TRBV7-9 | - | CASSLSGNTEAFF
TRBJ2-3 | TRBV3-1/TRBV3-2 | TRBD2 | CASSLGLAGVDTQYF
TRBJ1-1 | TRBV5-1 | - | CASSLVGGPSTEAFF
TRBJ1-5 | TRBV6-5 | - | CASNPLGGPQHF
TRBJ1-6 | TRBV4-3 | - | CASSQDYGNSNSPLHF
TRBJ1-2 | TRBV3-1/TRBV3-2 | TRBD1 | CASRTGTGGGGYGYTF
TRBJ1-1 | TRBV11-2 | TRBD1 | CASSPGTDDPRAFF
TRBJ2-4 | TRBV4-1 | - | CASSQDPGSGPAAKNIQYF
TRBJ1-4 | TRBV6-5 | TRBD1 | CASSTTGAPKLFF
TRBJ2-1 | TRBV2 | - | CASRETGEQFF
TRBJ1-6 | TRBV5-8 | - | CASSLDGADNSPLHF
TRBJ2-1 | TRBV11-2 | - | CASSFRVRSEQFF
TRBJ2-1 | TRBV24-1 | TRBD1 | CATSDTTGDEQFF
TRBJ1-2 | TRBV20-1 | TRBD1 | CSASPGTGNYGYTF
TRBJ1-2 | TRBV9 | TRBD1 | CASSAQGQIYGYTF
TRBJ1-4 | TRBV4-3 | - | CASSQGGATNEKLFF
TRBJ2-2 | TRBV25-1 | TRBD2 | CASRGLAELNTGELFF
TRBJ1-1 | TRBV5-4 | TRBD1 | CASSSQGATEAFF
TRBJ2-1 | TRBV5-1 | - | CASREGFPYNEQFF
TRBJ2-5 | TRBV7-2 | TRBD2 | CASSFGLAGAFQETQYF
TRBJ2-7 | TRBV20-1 | - | CSAAKHSEQYF
TRBJ2-4 | TRBV2 | TRBD2 | CASSERGGLAGVGKNIQYF
TRBJ2-1 | TRBV5-4 | - | CASSVPSGEQFF
TRBJ2-5 | TRBV5-4 | - | CASSLDVTEGRTQYF
TRBJ1-5 | TRBV9 | - | CASSVSGQSNQPQHF
TRBJ2-2 | TRBV6-6 | TRBD2 | CASSQDSGRAGELFF
TRBJ2-1 | TRBV2 | - | CASRVRGESSYNEQFF
TRBJ2-1 | TRBV15 | - | CATTSRGDGYNEQFF
TRBJ2-1 | TRBV3-1/TRBV3-2 | TRBD2 | CASSTPGLAKNEQFF
TRBJ1-3 | TRBV6-5 | TRBD1 | CASRDRGRSGNTIYF
TRBJ1-1 | TRBV12-3/TRBV12-4 | - | CASTQTGNTEAFF
TRBJ2-7 | TRBV10-3 | - | CAISESGSRDTSFGEQYF
TRBJ2-1 | TRBV4-2 | TRBD2 | CASSQDVAGGGEQFF